This entry lists 30 T cell receptor beta chains sequenced from one sample in a study of blood T cell repertoires in COVID-19. Generated by immunoSEQ multiplex PCR, the TCRdb table keeps only in-frame clones and is missing some. Here the sample spans some 90,000 clones, 55% to 80% being singletons. The sequencing input was peripheral blood. Source of these receptors: a woman aged 60 to 75 in a cohort sampled during active or convalescent COVID-19.

This clone was recorded many times. DNA for the CDR3: TGCGCCAGCAGCTTATACAGTCCCTACGAGCAGTACTTC. Translation gives CASSLYSPYEQYF. The chain uses TRBV5-1 and TRBJ2-7, with unresolved D. This CDR3 is built from 13 residues. The V gene lost 2 bases and the J gene lost 2 bases, with 8 bases spanning the gap. From germline, CDR1 is SGHRS and CDR2 YFSETQ.

This clone was counted ten times or more. The chain carries TRBV5-6 and TRBJ2-5; no definite D call. There are 13 residues in the CDR3. CDR1 SGHDT and CDR2 YYEEEE come from the germline V gene. V was clipped by 4 bases and J by 3 bases, with 10 bases between them. In DNA, the CDR3 is TGTGCCAGCAGCCAAGCTCTAGAAGAGACCCAGTACTTC. Its translation is CASSQALEETQYF. The full variable domain, its missing parts supplied by reference TRBV5-6 and TRBJ2-5, is DAGVTQSPTHLIKTRGQQVTLRCSPKSGHDTVSWYQQALGQGPQFIFQYYEEEERQRGNFPDRFSGHQFPNYSSELNVNALLLGDSALYLCASSQALEETQYFGPGTRLLVL.

The chain carries TRBV7-8 and TRBJ2-7; 9 bases line up with TRBD1. The CDR3 consists of 14 residues. Per germline, CDR1 SGHVS and CDR2 FQNEAQ. The ends lost 5 bases at V and 4 bases at J; junction bases unmatched: 6. The CDR3 DNA follows: TGTGCCAGCAGCCCGAACAGGGGGCCTTACGAGCAGTACTTC. Protein: CASSPNRGPYEQYF.

The chain combines TRBV15 with TRBJ2-5; D not certain. From germline, CDR1 is LNHNV and CDR2 YYDKDF (reference sequence). The CDR3 totals 15 residues. Trimming removed 0 bases from V and 2 bases from J, with 10 bases in between. CDR3 region: CATSREGQVQETQYF. For the CDR3, the DNA is TGTGCCACCAGCAGAGAAGGTCAGGTACAAGAGACCCAGTACTTC.

This clone was seen more than once but under ten times. V gene TRBV7-2 combines with J gene TRBJ2-7; TRBD1 agrees at 10 bases. The CDR3 runs 15 residues. V was clipped by 1 base and J by 5 bases; unmatched bases: 5. Per germline, CDR1 SGHTA and CDR2 FQGNSA. CDR3 nucleotides: TGTGCCAGCAGCTTAGTCGGGGGGACAGGGGACGAGCAGTACTTC. Its protein product is CASSLVGGTGDEQYF.

CDR3 protein: CAISDPGTGIGNQPQHF. The CDR3 DNA is TGTGCCATCAGTGATCCCGGGACAGGGATCGGCAATCAGCCCCAGCATTTT. V gene TRBV10-3 combines with J gene TRBJ1-5; 9 bases are shared with TRBD1. From germline, CDR1 is ENHRY and CDR2 SYGVKD. CDR3 length: 17 residues. Trimming at V came to 3 bases and at J to 2 bases, leaving 8 bases not matched to a gene.

This chain joins TRBV10-3 and TRBJ2-5, with TRBD2 as a possible D gene (5 bases). The CDR3 contains 15 residues. Germline V gene data show CDR1 as ENHRY and CDR2 as SYGVKD. V was clipped by 2 bases and J by 0 bases, with 10 bases between them. The DNA of the CDR3 is TGTGCCATCAGTGAGCCGGGGTCGTACCAAGAGACCCAGTACTTC. Residues: CAISEPGSYQETQYF.

V and J are TRBV4-1 and TRBJ2-7; D is possibly TRBD1 (6 bases). Germline CDR1 and CDR2: MGHRA and YSYEKL. Trimming took 1 base from V and 3 from J, leaving 13 bases between them. The CDR3 is 15 amino acids. CDR3 nucleotide sequence: TGCGCCAGCAGCCAAGTAACACAGGGAAACTACGAGCAGTACTTC. It encodes CASSQVTQGNYEQYF.

This rearrangement joins TRBV6-2 or TRBV6-3 to TRBJ2-2; no firm D call. The CDR3 covers 12 residues. V lost 5 bases and J lost 6, with 7 bases in between. CDR1 and CDR2 (germline): MNHEY, SVGEGT. The CDR3 is CASSLGPGELFF. CDR3 in DNA: TGTGCCAGCAGTCTGGGCCCCGGGGAGCTGTTTTTT.

This chain connects TRBV7-9 to TRBJ2-6; D is undetermined. This CDR3 has 12 residues. Germline CDR1 reads SEHNR; CDR2 reads FQNEAQ (reference sequence). V dropped 5 bases and J dropped 11 bases, with 10 bases sitting between them. CDR3 amino acids: CASSPPVHVLTF. The DNA for the CDR3 is TGTGCCAGCAGCCCCCCCGTTCACGTCCTGACTTTC.

V gene TRBV6-2 or TRBV6-3 combines with J gene TRBJ2-7; TRBD2 agrees at 9 bases. CDR3 size: 15 residues. From germline, CDR1 is MNHEY and CDR2 SVGEGT. The V segment lost 4 bases and the J segment 1 base; nucleotides outside the gene matches: 5. CDR3 protein: CASSSRLAGSYEQYF. The CDR3 DNA sequence: TGTGCCAGCAGTTCCCGTCTAGCGGGGTCCTACGAGCAGTACTTC.

This chain connects TRBV11-3 to TRBJ2-1; 7 bases align to TRBD1. V was clipped by 5 bases and J by 2 bases; unmatched bases: 3. The V gene's germline CDR1 is SGHNT and CDR2 YENEEA. CDR3 size: 14 residues. The DNA of the CDR3 is TGTGCCAGCAGCCGGGACAGCGCCTACAATGAGCAGTTCTTC. Translation: CASSRDSAYNEQFF.

Here the CDR3 DNA reads TGTGCCAGCAGCCACAACTACGAGCAGTACTTC. This sequence encodes CASSHNYEQYF. This chain uses TRBV27 with TRBJ2-7; D unresolved. The CDR3 is 11 residues long. Germline CDR1 MNHEY, CDR2 SMNVEV (reference sequence). V was clipped by 6 bases and J by 3 bases, with 6 bases between them.

This sequence joins TRBV5-1 and TRBJ1-1; tentatively, D is TRBD1 (6 bases). V lost 9 bases and J 8 bases, leaving 20 bases between the germline ends. Germline V CDR1 and CDR2: SGHRS, YFSETQ. This CDR3 comprises 13 residues. The CDR3 region is CAIADRTLLEAFF. The CDR3 DNA is TGCGCCATCGCCGACAGGACATTATTAGAAGCTTTCTTT.

This clone was counted only a few times. The CDR3 loop reads CASSQVRSLGNEKLFF. CDR3 in DNA: TGTGCCAGCAGCCAAGTGAGGAGTTTAGGTAATGAAAAACTGTTTTTT. The chain uses TRBV4-2 and TRBJ1-4; unclear D gene. CDR1 and CDR2 from the germline V gene are LGHNA and YNFKEQ. There are 16 residues in the CDR3. The V end was cut by 1 base, the J end by 4 bases, with 13 bases between.

On this clone itself: Other DNA sequences of this sample code for an identical CDR3. The chain is built from TRBV9 and TRBJ2-7, with D possibly TRBD2 on 6 matching bases. Deletions cut 4 bases from V and 5 bases from J, with 13 bases between. CDR1 and CDR2 from the germline V gene are SGDLS and YYNGEE. The CDR3 runs 13 residues. The CDR3 region has the DNA TGTGCCAGCAGCAGTGGAGGGGTTGACGAGCAGTACTTC. This translates into CASSSGGVDEQYF. Using reference TRBV9 and TRBJ2-7 for the parts outside the CDR3, the full variable domain is DSGVTQTPKHLITATGQRVTLRCSPRSGDLSVYWYQQSLDQGLQFLIQYYNGEERAKGNILERFSAQQFPDLHSELNLSSLELGDSALYFCASSSGGVDEQYFGPGTRLTVT.

J is TRBJ1-5 and V is TRBV30, with 8 bases matching TRBD1. V lost 0 bases, J lost 7 bases, and 5 bases stayed unmatched. The CDR3 length is 14 residues. Germline assignment: CDR1 GTSNPN and CDR2 SVGIG (reference sequence). For the CDR3, the DNA is TGTGCCTGGAGTGTCCAGGGGGCCTGGCAGCCCCAGCATTTT. Translated, it gives CAWSVQGAWQPQHF.

J is TRBJ2-1 and V is TRBV28, with 13 bases that match TRBD2. The CDR3 contains 16 residues. Germline trimming cut 1 base from V and 11 bases from J; bases unmatched to any gene: 8. CDR1 and CDR2 (germline): MDHEN, SYDVKM. The DNA for the CDR3 is TGTGCCAGCAGTTTATTTGAGACTAGCGGGGGGCGCAAGCAGTTCTTC. As protein: CASSLFETSGGRKQFF. The whole variable domain, remainder taken from reference TRBV28 and TRBJ2-1, is DVKVTQSSRYLVKRTGEKVFLECVQDMDHENMFWYRQDPGLGLRLIYFSYDVKMKEKGDIPEGYSVSREKKERFSLILESASTNQTSMYLCASSLFETSGGRKQFFGPGTRLTVL.

The rearrangement uses TRBV5-6 and TRBJ2-7, with D maybe TRBD1 (5 bases). Germline CDR1 is SGHDT and CDR2 is YYEEEE. This CDR3 contains 12 residues. Deletions cut 0 bases from V and 6 bases from J, with 7 bases between. The CDR3 nucleotides read TGTGCCAGCAGCTTGGGCCAGGGCGAGCAGTACTTC. This codes for CASSLGQGEQYF.

The table lists this clone with a few counts. The rearrangement uses TRBV7-2 and TRBJ2-7, with 9 nucleotides matching TRBD1. Germline loops: CDR1 SGHTA, CDR2 FQGNSA. Germline trimming cut 2 bases from V and 4 bases from J; bases unmatched to any gene: 9. The CDR3 is 16 residues long. CDR3 amino acids: CASSLFFGQGSYEQYF. The CDR3 region has the DNA TGTGCCAGCAGCTTATTCTTTGGACAGGGGAGTTACGAGCAGTACTTC.

The chain employs TRBV29-1 and TRBJ2-7; TRBD1 aligns across 7 bases. Germline values: CDR1 SQVTM, CDR2 ANQGSEA. Losses at the gene ends were 6 bases for V and 2 bases for J; bases not matched to a gene: 7. The CDR3 is made up of 13 amino acids. Here the CDR3 DNA reads TGCAGCGTCCGCCGGGACAGCACCTACGAGCAGTACTTC. Amino acid sequence: CSVRRDSTYEQYF.

V and J are TRBV5-8 and TRBJ1-5; tentative D call: TRBD1 (5 bases). V was cut by 4 bases and J by 4 bases, with 15 bases left in between. The CDR3 has 15 amino acids. CDR1 is SGHTS, CDR2 YDEGEE, per germline. In nucleotides, the CDR3 is TGTGCCAGCAGCCTCACCGGCAGGGAAAATCAGCCCCAGCATTTT. Translating gives CASSLTGRENQPQHF.

The chain has TRBV5-1 and TRBJ2-1; 8 nucleotides align to TRBD2. The CDR3 spans 12 residues. Germline trimming cut 2 bases from V and 16 bases from J; bases unmatched to any gene: 8. Germline CDR1 is SGHRS and CDR2 is YFSETQ. The CDR3 is CASSLAGTSLFF. The DNA of the CDR3 is TGCGCCAGCAGCTTAGCCGGGACTAGTCTCTTCTTC. The complete variable domain, with remaining parts taken from reference TRBV5-1 and TRBJ2-1, reads KAGVTQTPRYLIKTRGQQVTLSCSPISGHRSVSWYQQTPGQGLQFLFEYFSETQRNKGNFPGRFSGRQFSNSRSEMNVSTLELGDSALYLCASSLAGTSLFFGPGTRLTVL.

The chain joins TRBV6-5 to TRBJ1-1; a weak D match, TRBD1 (5 bases). The CDR3 loop spans 13 amino acids. V lost 6 bases, J lost 2 bases, and 10 bases lay in between. Germline CDR1 is MNHEY and CDR2 is SVGAGI. The CDR3 DNA follows: TGTGCCAGCAGCCGCGGGGGTAACACTGAAGCTTTCTTT. Protein sequence: CASSRGGNTEAFF.

This chain joins TRBV7-2 and TRBJ2-3; the D is unclear. CDR1 SGHTA and CDR2 FQGNSA come from the germline V gene. Trimming took off 5 bases at V and 9 bases at J, with 9 bases between the two ends. This CDR3 has 11 residues. CDR3 residues: CASSTGITQYF. CDR3 nucleotides: TGTGCCAGCAGCACCGGTATAACGCAGTATTTT.

The rearrangement joins TRBV10-3 to TRBJ1-1, with 7 bases that match TRBD1. The junction had 3 bases not matched to a gene; V was cut back by 2 bases and J by 0 bases. CDR1 and CDR2 from the germline V gene are ENHRY and SYGVKD. The CDR3 extends over 15 amino acids. The CDR3 protein is CAISETGTVNTEAFF. CDR3 nucleotide sequence: TGTGCCATCAGTGAGACTGGGACAGTGAACACTGAAGCTTTCTTT.

This rearrangement joins TRBV30 to TRBJ2-3; 8 bases fit TRBD2. With V trimmed by 4 bases and J by 0 bases, 12 bases remained unmatched. The CDR3 extends over 17 amino acids. Germline-derived CDR1 and CDR2 are GTSNPN and SVGIG (reference sequence). The CDR3 region is CAWTRAGARSSTDTQYF. Written as DNA, the CDR3 is TGTGCCTGGACCCGAGCGGGGGCCCGTTCGAGCACAGATACGCAGTATTTT.

This clone was detected only once. The J gene is TRBJ2-1, the V gene TRBV7-2; 9 bases are shared with TRBD1. This CDR3 has 15 residues. The germline gives CDR1 SGHTA, CDR2 FQGNSA. Trimming at V came to 1 base and at J to 4 bases, leaving 2 bases not matched to a gene. The CDR3 DNA reads as TGTGCCAGCAGCTTAGGGGGACAGGGTTACAATGAGCAGTTCTTC. It translates to CASSLGGQGYNEQFF. Complete variable domain (other parts from reference TRBV7-2 and TRBJ2-1): GAGVSQSPSNKVTEKGKDVELRCDPISGHTALYWYRQSLGQGLEFLIYFQGNSAPDKSGLPSDRFSAERTGGSVSTLTIQRTQQEDSAVYLCASSLGGQGYNEQFFGPGTRLTVL.

The chain employs TRBV9 and TRBJ1-6; tentatively, D is TRBD1 (6 bases). Trimming removed 2 bases from V and 8 bases from J, with 11 bases in between. Germline-derived CDR1 and CDR2 are SGDLS and YYNGEE. This CDR3 is built from 14 residues. The CDR3 sequence is CASSVRQEDSPLHF. In DNA form, the CDR3 reads TGTGCCAGCAGCGTCCGACAGGAAGATTCACCCCTCCACTTT.

This rearrangement joins TRBV5-5 to TRBJ2-5; 12 bases fit TRBD2. The V and J ends lost 5 bases and 1 base, in that order; junction bases with no gene match: 6. The CDR3 extends over 16 amino acids. Looked up from germline, CDR1 is SGHKS and CDR2 is YYEKEE (reference sequence). CDR3 amino acids: CASRPGTSGLQETQYF. In DNA, the CDR3 is TGTGCCAGCAGGCCCGGGACTAGCGGGCTCCAAGAGACCCAGTACTTC. The full variable domain, in which reference TRBV5-5 and TRBJ2-5 provide the parts outside the CDR3, is DAGVTQSPTHLIKTRGQQVTLRCSPISGHKSVSWYQQVLGQGPQFIFQYYEKEERGRGNFPDRFSARQFPNYSSELNVNALLLGDSALYLCASRPGTSGLQETQYFGPGTRLLVL.